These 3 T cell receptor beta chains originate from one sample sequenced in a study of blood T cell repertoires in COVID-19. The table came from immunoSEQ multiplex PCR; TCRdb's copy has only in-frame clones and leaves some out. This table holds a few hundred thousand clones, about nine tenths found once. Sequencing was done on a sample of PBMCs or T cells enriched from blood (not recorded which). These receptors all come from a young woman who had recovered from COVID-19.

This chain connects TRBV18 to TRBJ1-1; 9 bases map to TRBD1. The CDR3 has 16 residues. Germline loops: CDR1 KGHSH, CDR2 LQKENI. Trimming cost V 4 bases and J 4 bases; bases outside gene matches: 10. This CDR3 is CASSRYRGPRGTEAFF. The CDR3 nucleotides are TGTGCCAGCTCACGTTACAGGGGGCCTAGGGGCACTGAAGCTTTCTTT. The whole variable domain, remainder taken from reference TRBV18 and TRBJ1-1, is NAGVMQNPRHLVRRRGQEARLRCSPMKGHSHVYWYRQLPEEGLKFMVYLQKENIIDESGMPKERFSAEFPKEGPSILRIQQVVRGDSAAYFCASSRYRGPRGTEAFFGQGTRLTVV.

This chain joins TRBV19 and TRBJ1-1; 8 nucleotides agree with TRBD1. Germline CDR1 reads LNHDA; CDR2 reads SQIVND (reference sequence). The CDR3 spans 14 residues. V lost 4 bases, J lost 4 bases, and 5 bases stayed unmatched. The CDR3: CASSSPGGITEAFF. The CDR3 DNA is TGTGCCAGTAGTAGTCCAGGGGGCATCACTGAAGCTTTCTTT. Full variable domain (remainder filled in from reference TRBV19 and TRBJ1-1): DGGITQSPKYLFRKEGQNVTLSCEQNLNHDAMYWYRQDPGQGLRLIYYSQIVNDFQKGDIAEGYSVSREKKESFPLTVTSAQKNPTAFYLCASSSPGGITEAFFGQGTRLTVV.

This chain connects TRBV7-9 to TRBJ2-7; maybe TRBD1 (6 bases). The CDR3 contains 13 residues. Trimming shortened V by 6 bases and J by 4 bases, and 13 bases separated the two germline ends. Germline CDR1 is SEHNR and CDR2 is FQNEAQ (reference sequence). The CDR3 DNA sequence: TGTGCCAGCAGAGGGGGATTGTCTTACGAGCAGTACTTC. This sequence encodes CASRGGLSYEQYF.